The clone carrying this TCR beta chain was seen only a few times. The antigen remains unidentified. One end of the junction fails to match germline, which may point to a read error. This CDR3 has 11 residues. CDR1 and CDR2 from the germline V gene are PRHDT and FYEKMQ (reference sequence). Division of CD4+ cells produced a CD45RA+ naive subset and a CD45RA-negative memory subset. The sample is drawn from a study of shared clonotypes between healthy human individuals. Findings and limits, study-wide: Relative to their counterparts shared across all four donors, non-shared clonotypes exhibited diminished generation probabilities. The donor pool, a small one, limited the genetic and exposure-history diversity represented.

For sorted subsets, 150 to 200 ng DNA per replicate equaled around 28,000 T cell genomes. Assay: immunoSEQ multiplex PCR; the TCRdb copy retains only in-frame clones and omits some. This table holds roughly 300,000 clones, about 70% found once. The source material was memory CD4+ T cells sorted from blood. Subset in this sample: CD45RA-negative fraction. The chain combines TRBV13 with TRBJ2-7; possible D gene TRBD1, 5 bases. The sequence was collected from a young man in good health. CDR3 sequence reads: CASSRSPTANF. The DNA of the CDR3 is TGTGCCAGCAGCCGCTCCCCGACAGCAAACTTC.